One sample yielded the 8 T cell receptor beta chains listed below, sequenced in a study of identical twins. TCRdb re-called the 5' RACE reads with MiXCR, one entry per CDR3 protein. The sample includes about 340,000 distinct CDR3 sequences, roughly an eighth of them seen just once. The sample also formed part of further work on yellow fever vaccine responses in identical twins.

The sequenced sample was CD8+ T cells sorted from blood. The receptors stem from a woman younger than 30 in good health.

The chain carries TRBV5-1 and TRBJ2-5; 12 nucleotides align to TRBD2. The germline gives CDR1 SGHRS, CDR2 YFSETQ. V lost 4 bases, J lost 4 bases, and 8 bases stayed unmatched. CDR3 length: 16 residues. The CDR3 coding sequence is TGCGCCAGCAGCCTAAGACTAGCGGGAGCTGTAGAGACCCAGTACTTC. Its protein is CASSLRLAGAVETQYF.

The DNA for the CDR3 is TGTGCCACCAGTGACCGAGACAGTAGCGAGCAGTACTTC. It codes for CATSDRDSSEQYF. The chain joins TRBV24-1 to TRBJ2-7; D possibly corresponds to TRBD1 (5 bases). Trimming cost V 4 bases and J 6 bases, with 12 bases left between them. This CDR3 has 13 amino acids. Germline V gives CDR1 KGHDR, CDR2 SFDVKD.

This chain joins TRBV6-2 or TRBV6-3 and TRBJ2-1; 11 positions match TRBD2. This CDR3 has 15 residues. V was pared by 7 bases and J by 4 bases, with 6 bases of the junction left unmatched. The germline V gene has CDR1 MNHEY and CDR2 SVGEGT. Here the CDR3 DNA reads TGTGCCAGCACTGGGACTAGCGGAGATTACAATGAGCAGTTCTTC. Its translation is CASTGTSGDYNEQFF.

This clonotype occurred a few times. This sequence joins TRBV29-1 and TRBJ2-7; 7 nucleotides match TRBD1. The germline CDR1 and CDR2 sequences are SQVTM and ANQGSEA. CDR3 length: 13 residues. J lost 5 bases, V lost 4 bases, and 8 bases had no gene match. The DNA of the CDR3 is TGCAGCGTTGCAACCGACAGGGCAGACGAGCAGTACGTC. Translating it yields CSVATDRADEQYV.

This clonotype was counted between two and nine times. V is TRBV11-2 and J is TRBJ2-5; D may be TRBD1 (6 bases). Per germline, CDR1 SGHAT and CDR2 FQNNGV. The V end lost 4 bases, the J end lost 2 bases, and 17 bases lay between the germline ends. The CDR3 consists of 16 residues. CDR3 residues: CASSSPRTTGQETQYF. The CDR3 DNA follows: TGTGCCAGCAGCTCCCCCAGGACGACAGGACAAGAGACCCAGTACTTC.

The chain joins TRBV20-1 to TRBJ2-5; 13 positions match TRBD2. Germline CDR1 reads DFQATT; CDR2 reads SNEGSKA (reference sequence). The CDR3 runs 17 residues. J gave up 5 bases and V 3 bases, and 12 bases lay outside the gene matches. The CDR3 nucleotides read TGCAGTGCTAGGCCAGAGGGACTAGCGGGGTTTCGTGAGACCCAGTACTTC. This codes for CSARPEGLAGFRETQYF.

Ten or more counts support this clonotype. The chain carries TRBV6-1 and TRBJ1-2; the match to TRBD1 covers 7 bases. The CDR3 has 13 amino acids. The V and J ends lost 5 bases and 4 bases, in that order; junction bases with no gene match: 4. The V gene's germline CDR1 is MNHNS and CDR2 SASEGT. The CDR3 DNA reads as TGTGCCAGCAGTCCCCGGACAGGCTATGGCTACACCTTC. It translates to CASSPRTGYGYTF.

This clonotype showed up many times. The chain's CDR3 is CASSFRTSGVDEQFF. The CDR3 DNA follows: TGTGCCAGCAGTTTTCGGACTAGCGGGGTAGATGAGCAGTTCTTC. The genes are TRBV27 and TRBJ2-1, with 12 bases fitting TRBD2. The CDR3 extends over 15 amino acids. Germline CDR1 reads MNHEY; CDR2 reads SMNVEV (reference sequence). V lost 3 bases, J lost 8 bases, and 5 bases stayed unmatched.